Included here is one T cell receptor (beta chain) sequence, with context. Its antigen specificity is not known. Base qualities are missing; no much larger clone stands one base away. This sample was included in a study of blood T cell repertoires in COVID-19 (TCRdb year 2020). About the investigation overall: The collaborator samples originated in the United States, Italy and Spain and spanned the acute and convalescent phases of COVID-19. The prospective study material was composed of cDNA or gDNA derived from T cells, B-cell-depleted T cells, or PBMCs. Deeply sampled blood TCRbeta repertoires from subjects exposed to, actively infected with, or recovered from COVID-19 were included in the dataset. Where HLA class I and class II types were available, the types were taken from metadata supplied by the sample provider, not from assay-based typing. Samples were obtained from the ongoing ImmuneRACE study (first 160 participants) and from 1,254 subjects provided by 6 global collaborators. A freely available public database, intended as a resource for researchers studying the immune response to SARS-CoV-2, is where the repertoires were released. A de-identified subject ID, COVID-19 status, age in years and sex were almost always included in the sample metadata.

The full study reports these points: How much clinical and demographic metadata was included differed by source and by participant, and the metadata was provided uncurated.

TCRbeta CDR3 regions were amplified from genomic DNA by means of the immunoSEQ Assay, a bias-controlled multiplex PCR. The paper's data handling went like this. The number of nucleated cells in each sample was estimated from the amplification of reference gene primers within the assay. To quantify the absolute abundance of each unique TCRbeta CDR3 rearrangement, sequence reads were collapsed and filtered. Productive Simpson clonality was computed per sample as the square root of Simpson's diversity index over productive rearrangements. TCRdb mirrors the immuneACCESS table, restricted to in-frame sequences. Some clones are absent from its copies; in checked studies, under half trace to an unresolved V gene, and the reason for the others is unknown. V and J calls and clone size are those listed in that table; D and trimming were worked out from the DNA. The table for this sample lists tens of thousands of clones; roughly 74% of them were counted only once. Roughly 6.3% of the sample lies in the top ten.

Sequences KGHSH (CDR1) and LQKENI (CDR2) are obtained from the germline V gene. Including the terminal cysteine and phenylalanine, the CDR3 comprises 15 residues. Of the read, only the CDR3 DNA is kept; its 45 bases are in frame from base 1. At the junction V is shortened by 6 bases and J by 4 bases; bases outside the gene matches: 7. At one collaborating source in Seattle, patients were enrolled during active infection and were followed longitudinally through the course of disease. The collaborating institutions used their own protocols to collect whole blood in K2EDTA tubes. For TCRbeta analysis, collaborator samples were shipped as frozen whole blood, as isolated PBMCs, or as DNA extracted from either sample type.

Recombination connected TRBV18 to TRBJ1-2; a stretch of 11 junction bases matches TRBD1. This TCR was recovered from a man aged 65-85 years with COVID-19, enrolled during active disease. Sequenced material: peripheral blood. The CDR3 protein is CASSLGTGGGYGYTF. In nucleotide form, the sequence is TGTGCCAGCTCCCTCGGGACAGGGGGTGGCTATGGCTACACCTTC.